These T cell receptor beta chains were read from a single sample in a study of cytomegalovirus exposure and HLA in healthy donors. TCRdb's copy holds only in-frame clones and misses some; the assay was immunoSEQ multiplex PCR. The repertoire holds about 130,000 clones, with approximately 89% as singletons. The specimen was PBMCs. The receptors derive from a woman between 18 and 29 years old in good health and CMV-seropositive. Both conserved end residues are part of each CDR3. D genes are given only for firm matches. Only some rows state a clone size, as once, few, many or a class for expanded clones.

TRBV28	TRBD2	TRBJ2-7	NA	CASSFLRGGLPQKGEQYF	TGTGCCAGCAGTTTCCTGCGGGGGGGCCTGCCTCAGAAGGGCGAGCAGTACTTC
TRBV11-2	TRBD1	TRBJ1-5	once	CASSLGDRARNQPQHF	TGTGCCAGCAGCTTAGGGGACAGGGCTCGCAATCAGCCCCAGCATTTT
TRBV2	TRBD2	TRBJ2-1	NA	CASSGGGPYNEQFF	TGTGCCAGCAGTGGGGGGGGTCCCTACAATGAGCAGTTCTTC
TRBV29-1	NA	TRBJ1-3	NA	CSVEETVGNTIYF	TGCAGCGTTGAAGAAACTGTTGGAAACACCATATATTTT
TRBV5-6	TRBD1	TRBJ2-6	NA	CASSLGDRGTNVLTF	TGTGCCAGCAGCCTCGGAGACAGGGGAACCAACGTCCTGACTTTC
TRBV5-5	TRBD2	TRBJ2-7	once	CASSHRLAGAIYEQYF	TGTGCCAGCAGCCATAGACTAGCGGGGGCTATCTACGAGCAGTACTTC
TRBV10-3	TRBD2	TRBJ2-6	NA	CAISDHLAGEAGANVLTF	TGTGCCATCAGTGATCACCTAGCGGGGGAGGCCGGGGCCAACGTCCTGACTTTC
TRBV9	TRBD1	TRBJ2-5	NA	CASSVGGQGARETQYF	TGTGCCAGCAGCGTAGGGGGGCAGGGGGCGCGGGAGACCCAGTACTTC
TRBV7-9	TRBD2	TRBJ2-1	few	CASSILGLAGGNEQFF	TGTGCCAGCAGCATACTAGGACTAGCGGGGGGCAATGAGCAGTTCTTC
TRBV11-3	TRBD2	TRBJ2-1	NA	CASSPSGVSYNEQFF	TGTGCCAGCAGTCCTAGCGGGGTCTCCTACAATGAGCAGTTCTTC
TRBV23-1	NA	TRBJ1-3	NA	CASSQSIRGWFGNTIYF	TGCGCCAGCAGTCAATCGATTCGGGGTTGGTTTGGAAACACCATATATTTT
TRBV6-1	NA	TRBJ2-3	NA	CASSEGATASTDTQYF	TGTGCCAGCAGTGAAGGCGCTACAGCTAGCACAGATACGCAGTATTTT
TRBV18	TRBD1	TRBJ1-4	few	CATLSRGRETNEKLFF	TGTGCCACCCTGTCGAGGGGGCGCGAAACTAATGAAAAACTGTTTTTT
TRBV19	NA	TRBJ1-5	NA	CASTGRAWGNQPQHF	TGTGCCAGTACTGGCAGGGCGTGGGGAAATCAGCCCCAGCATTTT
TRBV11-3	NA	TRBJ2-1	NA	CASSSQGYNEQFF	TGTGCCAGCAGCTCCCAGGGGTACAATGAGCAGTTCTTC
TRBV9	TRBD2	TRBJ2-3	NA	CASSDRGGTDTQYF	TGTGCCAGCAGCGACCGGGGGGGGACAGATACGCAGTATTTT
TRBV28	NA	TRBJ2-7	NA	CASSPHWDIHQGYEQYF	TGTGCCAGCAGCCCCCACTGGGACATTCACCAGGGCTACGAGCAGTACTTC
TRBV7-6	TRBD2	TRBJ2-7	NA	CASSLPLAGVLNSTYEQYF	TGTGCCAGCAGCTTACCACTAGCGGGGGTCCTAAATTCCACCTACGAGCAGTACTTC
TRBV27	TRBD1	TRBJ1-3	NA	CASSTLRGPGNTIYF	TGTGCCAGCAGTACACTGAGGGGGCCTGGAAACACCATATATTTT
TRBV28	TRBD1	TRBJ1-4	NA	CASSLSDRGGEKLFF	TGTGCCAGCAGTTTATCGGACAGGGGAGGTGAAAAACTGTTTTTT
TRBV5-4	NA	TRBJ2-7	NA	CASSSTYEQYF	TGTGCCAGCAGCTCAACCTACGAGCAGTACTTC
TRBV2	NA	TRBJ2-3	NA	CASSELTTARLYF	TGTGCCAGCAGTGAATTAACAACAGCCCGGCTGTATTTT
TRBV18	TRBD1	TRBJ1-6	NA	CASSPQGQGNSPLHF	TGTGCCAGCTCACCCCAGGGACAGGGTAATTCACCCCTCCACTTT
TRBV7-2	NA	TRBJ1-2	NA	CASSLQVSYGYTF	TGTGCCAGCAGCTTGCAGGTTTCGTACGGCTACACCTTC
TRBV4-2	NA	TRBJ1-2	NA	CASSGRANDLNYGYTF	TGTGCCAGCAGCGGGCGGGCCAACGATCTTAACTATGGCTACACCTTC
TRBV6-5	TRBD1	TRBJ2-7	NA	CASSRDSYEQYF	TGTGCCAGCAGTCGGGACAGCTACGAGCAGTACTTC
TRBV18	TRBD1	TRBJ1-2	NA	CASSPRGTAQGWWARTAYGYTF	TGTGCCAGCTCACCACGAGGGACAGCCCAGGGATGGTGGGCCCGAACTGCCTATGGCTACACCTTC
TRBV5-1	NA	TRBJ2-3	NA	CASSLAGGTDTQYF	TGCGCCAGCAGCTTGGCAGGTGGCACAGATACGCAGTATTTT
TRBV30	TRBD1	TRBJ1-2	few	CAWSGTVLYGYTF	TGTGCCTGGAGCGGGACAGTGCTCTATGGCTACACCTTC
TRBV12-1	NA	TRBJ2-3	once	CASSSTGRALPYTDTQYF	TGTGCCAGCAGCTCTACAGGGCGTGCCCTCCCATACACAGATACGCAGTATTTT
TRBV7-2	NA	TRBJ2-2	few	CASSLVLSTGELFF	TGTGCCAGCAGCTTAGTACTTAGCACCGGGGAGCTGTTTTTT
TRBV5-1	NA	TRBJ2-5	NA	CASSQYQETQYF	TGCGCCAGCAGTCAGTACCAAGAGACCCAGTACTTC
TRBV6-5	NA	TRBJ1-1	NA	CASSLTVNTEAFF	TGTGCCAGCAGTTTGACAGTAAACACTGAAGCTTTCTTT
TRBV14	NA	TRBJ2-5	NA	CASSRTRRGPPQETQYF	TGTGCCAGCAGCCGGACCAGGCGGGGCCCCCCCCAAGAGACCCAGTACTTC
TRBV6-5	NA	TRBJ2-7	NA	CASIKAGSYEQYF	TGTGCCAGCATTAAAGCAGGGTCGTACGAGCAGTACTTC
TRBV2	TRBD1	TRBJ2-5	NA	CASSPRDRGQETQYF	TGTGCCAGCAGTCCCCGGGACAGGGGCCAAGAGACCCAGTACTTC
TRBV5-1	NA	TRBJ1-1	NA	CASSLPGGTEAFF	TGCGCCAGCAGCTTGCCGGGAGGCACTGAAGCTTTCTTT
TRBV15	TRBD1	TRBJ1-1	NA	CATSRGYRQGRNTEAFF	TGTGCCACCAGCAGAGGGTATAGACAGGGACGGAACACTGAAGCTTTCTTT
TRBV11-2	TRBD1	TRBJ2-7	NA	CASSSYRGRRTYEQYF	TGTGCCAGCAGCTCGTACAGGGGACGCCGCACCTACGAGCAGTACTTC
TRBV2	TRBD2	TRBJ2-3	NA	CASRPLAVRDTQYF	TGTGCCAGCAGGCCACTAGCGGTGAGAGATACGCAGTATTTT
TRBV9	NA	TRBJ1-4	NA	CASSAQGATNEKLFF	TGTGCCAGCAGCGCACAGGGTGCAACTAATGAAAAACTGTTTTTT
TRBV27	TRBD1	TRBJ1-2	NA	CASSSHTGGGGYTF	TGTGCCAGCAGCTCCCACACAGGGGGAGGTGGCTACACCTTC
TRBV5-1	NA	TRBJ1-1	NA	CASSRGGGGTEAFF	TGCGCCAGCAGCAGAGGGGGAGGGGGCACTGAAGCTTTCTTT
TRBV5-1	TRBD2	TRBJ2-1	once	CASSLLSSGGYNEQFF	TGCGCCAGCAGCTTGTTGTCTAGCGGGGGATACAATGAGCAGTTCTTC
TRBV13	NA	TRBJ2-7	NA	CASKGAPPDEQYF	TGTGCCAGCAAAGGAGCGCCTCCGGACGAGCAGTACTTC
TRBV28	TRBD1	TRBJ2-7	NA	CASSLGGQAYEQYF	TGTGCCAGCAGTTTGGGGGGACAGGCTTACGAGCAGTACTTC